Following are 27 T cell receptor beta chains from one sample sequenced in a study of blood T cell repertoires in COVID-19. Here immunoSEQ multiplex PCR was the method, and the copy in TCRdb shows in-frame clones only, minus some. The profile shows fewer than 120,000 clones, about 80% of them singletons. Specimen: peripheral blood. These receptors were collected from a woman of 80 years or more with acute or convalescent COVID-19.

V and J are TRBV27 and TRBJ1-1; D is perhaps TRBD1 (6 bases). CDR3 length: 13 residues. Trimming removed 9 bases from V and 4 bases from J, with 15 bases in between. Germline V gives CDR1 MNHEY, CDR2 SMNVEV (reference sequence). This CDR3 is CASGKQGITEAFF. CDR3 coding DNA: TGTGCCAGTGGTAAACAGGGAATCACTGAAGCTTTCTTT.

The chain is built from TRBV19 and TRBJ1-6; D gene unclear. V shed 1 base and J shed 6 bases, with 16 bases lying between them. This CDR3 is 17 amino acids long. CDR1 and CDR2 from the germline V gene are LNHDA and SQIVND (reference sequence). CDR3 DNA: TGTGCCAGTAGTATAGCTCAACAATGGGCCGGTAATTCACCCCTCCACTTT. Amino acid sequence: CASSIAQQWAGNSPLHF. The entire variable domain, with the rest obtained from reference TRBV19 and TRBJ1-6, is as follows: DGGITQSPKYLFRKEGQNVTLSCEQNLNHDAMYWYRQDPGQGLRLIYYSQIVNDFQKGDIAEGYSVSREKKESFPLTVTSAQKNPTAFYLCASSIAQQWAGNSPLHFGNGTRLTVT.

This chain links TRBV7-9 with TRBJ2-5; TRBD2 might be the D (6 bases). The germline gives CDR1 SEHNR, CDR2 FQNEAQ (reference sequence). Trimming shortened V by 2 bases and J by 5 bases, and 18 bases separated the two germline ends. This CDR3 has 16 amino acids. The DNA for the CDR3 is TGTGCCAGCAGCTTAACACAGTCAGCGGCGGGGGAGACCCAGTACTTC. Translation: CASSLTQSAAGETQYF.

This rearrangement joins TRBV5-4 to TRBJ2-3, with 8 bases matching TRBD2. In germline, CDR1 is SGHNT, CDR2 YYREEE (reference sequence). The ends lost 0 bases at V and 2 bases at J; junction bases unmatched: 5. This CDR3 contains 16 residues. For the CDR3, the DNA is TGTGCCAGCAGCTTGGGGACTAGCAGACACACAGATACGCAGTATTTT. Its translation is CASSLGTSRHTDTQYF.

This chain connects TRBV14 to TRBJ1-1; D is unclear. This CDR3 comprises 14 residues. Trimming left V 4 bases short and J 2 bases short, with 11 bases between. Germline CDR1 is SGHDN and CDR2 is FVKESK. The CDR3 spells CASSRARSNTEAFF. CDR3 nucleotides: TGTGCCAGCAGCCGCGCACGGAGTAACACTGAAGCTTTCTTT.

This clone occurred a few times. The chain has TRBV27 and TRBJ1-2; D perhaps matches TRBD1 (5 bases). Germline CDR1 is MNHEY and CDR2 is SMNVEV (reference sequence). The V end was cut by 7 bases, the J end by 5 bases, with 14 bases between. The CDR3 totals 13 residues. In DNA form, the CDR3 reads TGTGCCAGCAAGGACACGACAATATATGGCTACACCTTC. It specifies CASKDTTIYGYTF.

The gene calls are TRBV14 and TRBJ1-6; D call uncertain. The CDR3 consists of 14 residues. Germline CDR1 reads SGHDN; CDR2 reads FVKESK. Trimming left V 1 base short and J 4 bases short, with 5 bases between. CDR3 sequence (DNA): TGTGCCAGCAGCCAAGCCCTTTATAATTCACCCCTCCACTTT. This encodes CASSQALYNSPLHF.

The V gene is TRBV11-2, the J gene TRBJ1-2; weak D call: TRBD1 (5 bases). Germline CDR1 is SGHAT and CDR2 is FQNNGV. With 3 bases removed from V and 8 bases from J, the gap between germline ends came to 16 bases. CDR3 size: 14 residues. The CDR3 bases are TGTGCCAGCAGCTTTGCAGGGCCGCCTTGGGGCTACACCTTC. It yields the protein CASSFAGPPWGYTF.

This rearrangement joins TRBV18 to TRBJ2-3; D unclear. Trimming removed 3 bases at V and 6 bases at J, with 10 bases between. The germline V gene has CDR1 KGHSH and CDR2 LQKENI. The CDR3 contains 13 residues. The CDR3 DNA reads TGTGCCAGCTCACCCTACTCTGAGGATACGCAGTATTTT. It is translated as CASSPYSEDTQYF.

Written as DNA, the CDR3 is TGTGCCAGCAGTCAGACAGGGGCCGCTGAAGCTTTCTTT. Encoded protein: CASSQTGAAEAFF. This chain connects TRBV12-3 or TRBV12-4 to TRBJ1-1, with 8 bases fitting TRBD1. Trimming cost V 5 bases and J 6 bases; bases outside gene matches: 5. The CDR3 covers 13 residues.

This clone was picked up a small number of times. The chain is built from TRBV4-1 and TRBJ2-1; 11 positions agree with TRBD2. The J segment lost 4 bases and the V segment lost 6 bases, leaving 2 bases of the junction unmatched. The CDR3 sequence is 14 residues long. The germline V gene has CDR1 MGHRA and CDR2 YSYEKL. The CDR3 nucleotides read TGCGCCAGCAGGGGGACTAGCGGATACAATGAGCAGTTCTTC. Translating it yields CASRGTSGYNEQFF.

The V and J genes are TRBV3-1 (or the pseudogene TRBV3-2) and TRBJ2-2; tentatively, D is TRBD1 (5 bases). CDR1 is LGHDT, CDR2 YNNKEL, per germline (reference sequence). The CDR3 is 11 residues long. Trimming removed 5 bases from V and 9 bases from J, with 7 bases in between. The DNA for the CDR3 is TGTGCCAGCAGCTGGGGCAGGGAGCTGTTTTTT. Translated: CASSWGRELFF.

This chain joins TRBV27 and TRBJ1-2; 7 nucleotides line up with TRBD1. CDR1 is MNHEY, CDR2 SMNVEV, per germline (reference sequence). The CDR3 runs to 15 residues. V trimming: 6 bases; J trimming: 6 bases; junction bases outside the gene matches: 13. In DNA form, the CDR3 reads TGTGCCAGCAGATTCACGGACAGGTGGCTGGATGGCTACACCTTC. This translates into CASRFTDRWLDGYTF.

In its sample, this clone was seen a few times. The rearrangement links TRBV28 to TRBJ1-1; D not resolved. Germline CDR1 MDHEN, CDR2 SYDVKM. V was clipped by 6 bases and J by 5 bases, with 16 bases between them. The CDR3 is made up of 14 amino acids. CDR3 loop: CASRTRGWLTEAFF. The CDR3 nucleotides are TGTGCCAGCAGGACCCGAGGGTGGTTGACTGAAGCTTTCTTT.

This clone was counted between two and nine times. The chain couples TRBV7-2 to TRBJ2-1; a possible D gene is TRBD1 (6 bases). The CDR3 length is 13 residues. Germline values: CDR1 SGHTA, CDR2 FQGNSA. The V and J ends lost 4 bases and 10 bases respectively, with 14 bases between them. The CDR3 spells CASSWGHLWEQFF. The CDR3 DNA is TGTGCCAGCAGCTGGGGACATTTATGGGAGCAGTTCTTC.

This chain links TRBV2 with TRBJ1-5; D is ambiguous. The V gene's germline CDR1 is SNHLY and CDR2 FYNNEI. This CDR3 comprises 13 residues. Trimming removed 5 bases at V and 2 bases at J, with 7 bases between. In DNA, the CDR3 is TGTGCCAGCAGTTTCTCGGGCAATCAGCCCCAGCATTTT. Encoded protein: CASSFSGNQPQHF.

At least ten counts were recorded for this clone. This rearrangement joins TRBV6-5 to TRBJ1-1; 9 bases align to TRBD1. This CDR3 has 15 amino acids. Germline V gene sequence: CDR1 MNHEY, CDR2 SVGAGI. Germline trimming cut 5 bases from V and 2 bases from J; bases unmatched to any gene: 6. CDR3 sequence reads: CASSPTQGANTEAFF. Written as DNA, the CDR3 is TGTGCCAGCAGTCCGACACAGGGGGCAAACACTGAAGCTTTCTTT.

V gene TRBV6-5 combines with J gene TRBJ1-4, with TRBD1 matching 8 bases. Germline V gives CDR1 MNHEY, CDR2 SVGAGI. Losses at the gene ends were 4 bases for V and 4 bases for J; bases not matched to a gene: 8. The CDR3 is 16 residues long. The CDR3 coding sequence is TGTGCCAGCAGTTCGACGACAGGGGCCCTTAATGAAAAACTGTTTTTT. This sequence encodes CASSSTTGALNEKLFF.

V gene TRBV7-3 combines with J gene TRBJ2-3; D possibly corresponds to TRBD2 (5 bases). CDR3 length: 14 amino acids. Deletions cut 3 bases from V and 6 bases from J, with 13 bases between. Germline CDR1 and CDR2: SGHTA and FQGTGA. CDR3 residues: CASSFGGNWDTQYF. In DNA, the CDR3 is TGTGCCAGCAGCTTCGGAGGTAATTGGGATACGCAGTATTTT.

This clone was seen once. The chain couples TRBV2 to TRBJ2-1; TRBD1 is a possible D gene (6 bases). Germline CDR1 and CDR2: SNHLY and FYNNEI. V was cut by 7 bases and J by 9 bases, with 16 bases left in between. CDR3 length: 13 residues. The CDR3 DNA reads as TGTGCCAGCACTTCCTGGGAAGGGGGTGAGCAGTTCTTC. It is translated as CASTSWEGGEQFF.

The V call is TRBV19, the J call TRBJ1-1, with 7 nucleotides matching TRBD1. CDR3 length: 13 residues. The trim removed 5 bases at V and 5 bases at J, leaving 5 bases unmatched. Germline V lookup: CDR1 LNHDA, CDR2 SQIVND (reference sequence). The CDR3 nucleotides are TGTGCCAGTAGTTTTCAGGGGGAGACTGAAGCTTTCTTT. Translation: CASSFQGETEAFF. Using reference TRBV19 and TRBJ1-1 for the parts outside the CDR3, the full variable domain is DGGITQSPKYLFRKEGQNVTLSCEQNLNHDAMYWYRQDPGQGLRLIYYSQIVNDFQKGDIAEGYSVSREKKESFPLTVTSAQKNPTAFYLCASSFQGETEAFFGQGTRLTVV.

The gene calls are TRBV24-1 and TRBJ2-3, with D perhaps TRBD1 (6 bases). CDR1 and CDR2 (germline): KGHDR, SFDVKD. The CDR3 has 14 residues. The V and J ends lost 2 bases and 6 bases respectively, with 11 bases between them. The CDR3 protein is CATSDSDRPDTQYF. In nucleotides, the CDR3 is TGTGCCACCAGTGATTCCGACAGGCCTGATACGCAGTATTTT.

The chain combines TRBV7-3 with TRBJ2-1, with 13 bases identical to TRBD2. Germline V CDR1 and CDR2: SGHTA, FQGTGA. J gave up 10 bases and V 4 bases, and 7 bases lay outside the gene matches. CDR3 size: 15 residues. CDR3 amino acids: CASSSTSGGAGEQFF. As DNA, the CDR3 is TGTGCCAGCAGCTCAACTAGCGGGGGGGCCGGAGAGCAGTTCTTC.

The J gene is TRBJ1-2, the V gene TRBV18, with D hard to call. Trimming took off 2 bases at V and 4 bases at J, with 23 bases between the two ends. CDR1 and CDR2 (germline): KGHSH, LQKENI. The CDR3 totals 18 residues. As DNA, the CDR3 is TGTGCCAGCTCACCAACGACACTGGAGGTATTTGGTCTCTATGGCTACACCTTC. It yields the protein CASSPTTLEVFGLYGYTF.

This clone was seen a single time. This chain connects TRBV23-1 to TRBJ1-4; D might be TRBD1 (6 bases). TRBV23-1 is annotated as an ORF whose role is uncertain. V was trimmed by 4 bases and J by 17 bases, leaving 20 bases between them. CDR3 length: 13 residues. This CDR3 is CASSPKSDWTDFF. The CDR3 DNA sequence: TGCGCCAGCAGTCCAAAATCGGATTGGACAGACTTTTTT.

Concerning this clone: The junction does not match germline at one end; this may be a read error. The chain combines TRBV7-7 with TRBJ1-1; a possible D gene is TRBD1 (5 bases). CDR3 length: 13 amino acids. In germline, CDR1 is SSHAT, CDR2 FNYEAQ (reference sequence). In nucleotides, the CDR3 is TGTGCTAGCAGCTTAGGACAGAACACTGAAGCTTTCTTT. It codes for CASSLGQNTEAFF.

The chain employs TRBV13 and TRBJ1-1; D possibly corresponds to TRBD1 (6 bases). Germline V gene data show CDR1 as PRHDT and CDR2 as FYEKMQ (reference sequence). Trimming took 6 bases from V and 4 from J, leaving 15 bases between them. The CDR3 has 14 residues. The CDR3 nucleotides read TGTGCCAGCAGGCAGGGGCCTAGAAGCACTGAAGCTTTCTTT. This encodes CASRQGPRSTEAFF. The full variable domain, in which reference TRBV13 and TRBJ1-1 provide the parts outside the CDR3, is AAGVIQSPRHLIKEKRETATLKCYPIPRHDTVYWYQQGPGQDPQFLISFYEKMQSDKGSIPDRFSAQQFSDYHSELNMSSLELGDSALYFCASRQGPRSTEAFFGQGTRLTVV.